This TCR beta chain is drawn from a study of cytomegalovirus exposure and HLA in healthy donors. Study summary: About 80 million unique TCRs, all from HLA-typed donors, were included in an early release of the data.

General study results and limits: A reported reduction in N-insertions relative to the roughly 700-donor mean was seen in an Asian-associated ancestry cluster in a later analysis.

The PCR used 60 Vbeta and 13 Jbeta primers. Data came from immunoSEQ multiplex PCR; TCRdb stores just in-frame clones and leaves some out. The sample includes 90,000 to 110,000 clones, roughly 73% seen only once; the top ten take 8.6%. With regard to this clone: What it binds is not known.

Germline V gives CDR1 SGHAT, CDR2 FQNNGV. This CDR3 is 19 amino acids long. V dropped 1 base and J dropped 0 bases, with 22 bases sitting between them. The TCR comes from a woman in her thirties or forties in good health and CMV-seropositive. The J gene is TRBJ2-7, the V gene TRBV11-2, with a weak D call TRBD2 (6 bases). Input material: PBMCs. The CDR3 coding sequence is TGTGCCAGCAGCTTAGTTTCGGATTCTAGCGAGATGAGCTCCTACGAGCAGTACTTC. Its translation is CASSLVSDSSEMSSYEQYF.